The 9 T cell receptor beta chains reported below all come from one sample, sequenced in a study of spatial heterogeneity in lung cancer. Sample time point: sample taken at primary tumor resection. Whole RNA from tumor, nontumor lung or frozen PBMC was sequenced unsorted. TCRdb independently ran MiXCR on the 5' RACE reads; one entry per CDR3 protein. The table has more than 80,000 distinct CDR3 sequences, approximately 12% seen once. The sample was PBMCs, taken at surgery. These receptor sequences come from a male donor with early-stage non-small cell lung cancer.

This clonotype was recorded a few times. V gene TRBV12-3 or TRBV12-4 combines with J gene TRBJ2-2; no firm D call. V was trimmed by 4 bases and J by 3 bases, leaving 9 bases between them. The CDR3 length is 14 residues. CDR3 sequence: CASSSPPDTGELFF. CDR3 nucleotide sequence: TGTGCCAGCAGTTCCCCCCCTGACACCGGGGAGCTGTTTTTT.

This chain joins TRBV20-1 and TRBJ2-2; perhaps TRBD2 as D (6 bases). The length of the CDR3 is 14 residues. Germline values: CDR1 DFQATT, CDR2 SNEGSKA (reference sequence). Trimming shortened V by 2 bases and J by 2 bases, and 9 bases separated the two germline ends. The CDR3 sequence is CSARPGVNTGELFF. The CDR3 DNA follows: TGCAGTGCTAGACCGGGGGTTAACACCGGGGAGCTGTTTTTT.

This clonotype was observed at least ten times. The chain uses TRBV9 and TRBJ1-1, with D possibly TRBD1 on 6 matching bases. CDR3 size: 15 residues. V gave up 0 bases and J gave up 5 bases, with 14 bases separating them. Germline V lookup: CDR1 SGDLS, CDR2 YYNGEE. As DNA, the CDR3 is TGTGCCAGCAGCGTAGTCGGCGGGGGGCGAACTGAAGCTTTCTTT. Translated, it gives CASSVVGGGRTEAFF.

The chain employs TRBV5-1 and TRBJ2-6; D is undetermined. Germline loops: CDR1 SGHRS, CDR2 YFSETQ. V was shortened by 3 bases and J by 2 bases, with 6 bases between the two germline ends. This CDR3 is 14 amino acids long. The CDR3 region has the DNA TGCGCCAGCAGCTCCTCCACTGGGGCCAACGTCCTGACTTTC. It encodes CASSSSTGANVLTF. The whole variable domain, filled in from reference TRBV5-1 and TRBJ2-6, reads KAGVTQTPRYLIKTRGQQVTLSCSPISGHRSVSWYQQTPGQGLQFLFEYFSETQRNKGNFPGRFSGRQFSNSRSEMNVSTLELGDSALYLCASSSSTGANVLTFGAGSRLTVL.

The J gene is TRBJ2-5, the V gene TRBV24-1; D perhaps matches TRBD1 (6 bases). V shed 4 bases and J shed 4 bases, with 21 bases lying between them. Germline-derived CDR1 and CDR2 are KGHDR and SFDVKD. The CDR3 totals 17 residues. CDR3 residues: CATSDQPGTLRGETQYF. CDR3 bases: TGTGCCACCAGTGACCAACCCGGGACACTAAGGGGAGAGACCCAGTACTTC.

This clonotype occurred a few times. The chain joins TRBV20-1 to TRBJ2-7; D possibly corresponds to TRBD1 (6 bases). Germline CDR1 reads DFQATT; CDR2 reads SNEGSKA (reference sequence). CDR3 length: 12 residues. V was shortened by 6 bases and J by 2 bases, with 11 bases between the two germline ends. The CDR3 sequence is CSASDRTYEQYF. CDR3 DNA: TGCAGTGCCTCGGACAGAACCTACGAGCAGTACTTC.

This clonotype was seen more than once but under ten times. V and J are TRBV7-2 and TRBJ1-3; 7 positions agree with TRBD1. Losses at the gene ends were 5 bases for V and 1 base for J; bases not matched to a gene: 8. This CDR3 contains 16 residues. Germline V gene data show CDR1 as SGHTA and CDR2 as FQGNSA. The CDR3 spells CASSARQGRSGNTIYF. CDR3 sequence (DNA): TGTGCCAGCAGCGCGCGACAGGGACGGTCTGGAAACACCATATATTTT.

The chain employs TRBV5-1 and TRBJ2-1; D might be TRBD2 (6 bases). The CDR3 is 15 amino acids. Trimming took off 5 bases at V and 0 bases at J, with 12 bases between the two ends. Germline loops: CDR1 SGHRS, CDR2 YFSETQ. CDR3 sequence reads: CASSLRGVSYNEQFF. The CDR3 DNA reads TGCGCCAGCAGTCTGCGGGGTGTCTCCTACAATGAGCAGTTCTTC.

There are a few counts of this clonotype. V is TRBV12-3 or TRBV12-4 and J is TRBJ2-2; 9 nucleotides agree with TRBD1. This CDR3 has 18 residues. V lost 5 bases and J lost 7; bases outside the gene matches: 17. The CDR3 loop reads CASSPWTGATNIDGELFF. The CDR3 coding sequence is TGTGCCAGCAGTCCATGGACAGGGGCAACCAATATTGACGGGGAGCTGTTTTTT.